This T cell receptor beta chain was identified in a study of shared clonotypes between healthy human individuals. The CDR3 covers 12 residues. CDR1 ENHRY and CDR2 SYGVKD come from the germline V gene. With 10 bases clipped from V and 4 bases from J, the junction kept 6 bases outside the gene matches. Study outcomes and limitations: Researchers sampled blood only, noting tissue repertoires likely differ. Naive CD4 clonotypes overlapped across a handful of donors at roughly 5%.

Libraries were prepared by immunoSEQ multiplex PCR; TCRdb keeps only in-frame clonotypes and omits some of them. The data contain 600,000 to 800,000 clones, around 77% of them singletons. Within Nashville, Tennessee resided all donors, each a Caucasian adult. With respect to this clone: What it recognizes is unknown.

This clonotype was obtained from a woman younger than 45 in good health. Sequences were obtained from memory CD4+ T cells sorted from blood. Subset of the sample: CD45RA-negative fraction. V gene TRBV10-3 combines with J gene TRBJ2-5, with 7 positions matching TRBD1. The CDR3 loop is CATADRAETQYF. CDR3 DNA: TGTGCCACCGCCGACAGGGCAGAGACCCAGTACTTC.